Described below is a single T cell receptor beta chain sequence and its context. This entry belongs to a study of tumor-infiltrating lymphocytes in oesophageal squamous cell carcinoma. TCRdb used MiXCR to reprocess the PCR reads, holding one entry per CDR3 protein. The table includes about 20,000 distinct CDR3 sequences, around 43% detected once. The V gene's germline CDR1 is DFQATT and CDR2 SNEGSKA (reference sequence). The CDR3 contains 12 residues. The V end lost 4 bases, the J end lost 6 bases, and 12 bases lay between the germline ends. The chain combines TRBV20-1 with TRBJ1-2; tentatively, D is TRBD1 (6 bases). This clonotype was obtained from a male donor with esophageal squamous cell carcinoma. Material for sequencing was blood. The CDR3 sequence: CSAIQGIDGYTF. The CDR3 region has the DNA TGCAGTGCTATTCAGGGGATTGATGGCTACACCTTC.